Following are 8 T cell receptor beta chains from one sample sequenced in a study of cytomegalovirus exposure and HLA in healthy donors. Vbeta (60) and Jbeta (13) primers were used in the PCR. Clones were sequenced by immunoSEQ multiplex PCR, and TCRdb holds only the in-frame ones, with some missing. The sample includes some 170,000 clones, just over 70% of them seen just once. Sequenced sample: PBMCs. These receptors were collected from a human donor in good health.

The CDR3 here is CASSFQTSNNEQFF. CDR3 nucleotide sequence: TGCGCCAGCAGCTTCCAAACTAGTAACAATGAGCAGTTCTTC. J is TRBJ2-1 and V is TRBV5-1, with TRBD2 as a possible D gene (5 bases). CDR1 SGHRS and CDR2 YFSETQ come from the germline V gene. V was shortened by 2 bases and J by 5 bases, with 11 bases between the two germline ends. There are 14 residues in the CDR3.

The gene calls are TRBV11-3 and TRBJ1-4; 7 nucleotides align to TRBD1. V shed 2 bases and J 4 bases; nucleotides not matched to a gene: 10. Germline V gene sequence: CDR1 SGHNT, CDR2 YENEEA. CDR3 length: 17 residues. The CDR3 nucleotides read TGTGCCAGCAGCTTATCTGCCTGGACAGGAATTAATGAAAAACTGTTTTTT. The encoded protein is CASSLSAWTGINEKLFF.

The J gene is TRBJ1-2, the V gene TRBV6-1; 12 positions match TRBD1. The CDR3 has 14 residues. The V gene end was trimmed by 6 bases and the J gene end by 6 bases; junction bases not matched to a gene: 5. Germline V gene lookup returns CDR1 MNHNS and CDR2 SASEGT. In DNA form, the CDR3 reads TGTGCCAGCAGAGGGACAGGGGGCGCGAATGGCTACACCTTC. Its protein is CASRGTGGANGYTF.

The rearrangement joins TRBV9 to TRBJ1-2; TRBD1 is a possible D gene (6 bases). The V end lost 0 bases, the J end lost 4 bases, and 16 bases lay between the germline ends. Germline CDR1 reads SGDLS; CDR2 reads YYNGEE. CDR3 length: 16 amino acids. Written as DNA, the CDR3 is TGTGCCAGCAGCGTAGTGGCGGGGGGCATAACCTATGGCTACACCTTC. Amino acids: CASSVVAGGITYGYTF.

This chain joins TRBV5-1 and TRBJ1-3; no clear D gene. Deletions cut 3 bases from V and 2 bases from J, with 9 bases between. CDR3 length: 14 amino acids. CDR1 is SGHRS, CDR2 YFSETQ, per germline. This chain's CDR3 is CASSSPTTGNTIYF. The CDR3 DNA reads as TGCGCCAGCAGCTCGCCGACTACTGGAAACACCATATATTTT.

This chain connects TRBV2 to TRBJ1-6; a weak D match, TRBD1 (6 bases). From germline, CDR1 is SNHLY and CDR2 FYNNEI. The CDR3 extends over 15 amino acids. Trimming cost V 2 bases and J 8 bases, with 13 bases left between them. The CDR3 DNA reads as TGTGCCAGCAGTGAAACCAGGGGCCGGGATTCACCCCTCCACTTT. Translating gives CASSETRGRDSPLHF.

This chain joins TRBV27 and TRBJ1-1; D not resolved. V lost 2 bases to trimming and J lost 7 bases, with 5 bases between them. CDR3 length: 11 residues. CDR1 and CDR2 from the germline V gene are MNHEY and SMNVEV (reference sequence). This CDR3 reads CASSLGSEAFF. The DNA of the CDR3 is TGTGCCAGCAGTTTAGGCAGTGAAGCTTTCTTT.

The chain links TRBV5-6 to TRBJ1-1; weak D call: TRBD1 (6 bases). V lost 0 bases to trimming and J lost 6 bases, with 12 bases between them. This CDR3 has 14 residues. CDR1 is SGHDT and CDR2 is YYEEEE in the germline V gene. The CDR3 region is CASSLVGRGAEAFF. CDR3 in DNA: TGTGCCAGCAGCTTGGTTGGCAGGGGCGCTGAAGCTTTCTTT.